The TCR beta chain under discussion was sequenced for a study of blood T cell repertoires in COVID-19. On the study more broadly: Acute and convalescent COVID-19 specimens originated in the United States, Italy and Spain. Sources were T cells, B-cell-depleted T cells, or PBMCs; the material itself was cDNA or gDNA.

Germline-derived CDR1 and CDR2 are SGHTA and FQGNSA. This CDR3 has 16 residues. Between the trimmed V and J ends, which lost 1 base and 0 bases, there was a span of 10 bases. Seattle cases were enrolled at active infection and followed longitudinally. Repertoires were generated with immunoSEQ multiplex PCR, while TCRdb's copy carries only in-frame clones and drops some. Seen here are 25,000 to 35,000 clones, roughly 93% observed once, and the top ten hold around 0.86%. Sequenced input: peripheral blood. The TCR sequence derives from a woman in her seventies with COVID-19, enrolled during active disease. The rearrangement joins TRBV7-2 to TRBJ1-3; no clear D. Here the CDR3 reads CASSLGYPPSGNTIYF. The CDR3, as DNA: TGTGCCAGCAGCTTAGGCTATCCCCCCTCTGGAAACACCATATATTTT.